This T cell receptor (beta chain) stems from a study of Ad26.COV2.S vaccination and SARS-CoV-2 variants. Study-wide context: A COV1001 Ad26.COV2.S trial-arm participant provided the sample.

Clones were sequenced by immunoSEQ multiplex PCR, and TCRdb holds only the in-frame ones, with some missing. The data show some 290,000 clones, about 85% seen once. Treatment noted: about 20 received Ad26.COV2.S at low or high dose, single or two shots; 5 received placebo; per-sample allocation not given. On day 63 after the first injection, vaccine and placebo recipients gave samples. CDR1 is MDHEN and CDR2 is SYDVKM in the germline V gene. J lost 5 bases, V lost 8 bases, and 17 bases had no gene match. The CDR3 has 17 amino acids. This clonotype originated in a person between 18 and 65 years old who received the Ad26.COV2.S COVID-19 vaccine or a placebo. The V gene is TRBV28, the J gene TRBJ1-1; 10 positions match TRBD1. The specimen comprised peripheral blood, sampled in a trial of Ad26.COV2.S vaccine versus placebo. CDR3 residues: CASRSTGDRGRLTEAFF. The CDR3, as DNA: TGTGCCAGCCGATCTACCGGGGACAGGGGACGGTTAACTGAAGCTTTCTTT.